The 16 T cell receptor beta chains below all came from one sample that was sequenced in a study of OX40 agonist ivuxolimab in advanced cancers. TCRdb's copy holds only in-frame clones and misses some; the assay was immunoSEQ multiplex PCR. The sample has more than 70,000 clones; more than 85% are singletons. This material consisted of CD4+ or CD8+ T cells sorted from blood, taken in a trial of the OX40 agonist ivuxolimab. The source is an adult with an advanced solid tumor such as melanoma, head and neck, liver or kidney cancer.

The chain combines TRBV9 with TRBJ2-1, with D hard to call. The ends were cut back, 0 bases at V and 3 bases at J, with 13 bases in the middle. CDR1 and CDR2 (germline): SGDLS, YYNGEE. There are 16 residues in the CDR3. The CDR3 loop reads CASSVEWTAVYNEQFF. CDR3 sequence (DNA): TGTGCCAGCAGCGTAGAATGGACGGCTGTCTACAATGAGCAGTTCTTC.

The chain has TRBV27 and TRBJ2-3, with TRBD1 as a possible D gene (6 bases). This CDR3 comprises 17 residues. Trimming removed 1 base at V and 4 bases at J, with 18 bases between. CDR1 and CDR2 (germline): MNHEY, SMNVEV (reference sequence). The CDR3 region is CASSLFVAGDIPDTQYF. The CDR3 DNA reads TGTGCCAGCAGTTTATTCGTCGCAGGGGATATCCCAGATACGCAGTATTTT.

J is TRBJ1-2 and V is TRBV6-7; D remains unclear. TRBV6-7 is an ORF, and what it does is uncertain. This CDR3 is built from 13 residues. Trimming cost V 2 bases and J 8 bases, with 12 bases left between them. The chain's CDR3 is CASSYPDHSGYTF. CDR3 DNA: TGTGCCAGCAGTTACCCGGACCACTCCGGCTACACCTTC.

This chain joins TRBV19 and TRBJ1-5; 7 bases fit TRBD1. This CDR3 is 15 amino acids long. The V and J ends lost 3 bases and 0 bases, in that order; junction bases with no gene match: 2. CDR1 LNHDA and CDR2 SQIVND come from the germline V gene (reference sequence). In DNA form, the CDR3 reads TGTGCCAGTAGTATGGGACAGTATAGCAATCAGCCCCAGCATTTT. It is translated as CASSMGQYSNQPQHF.

The V call is TRBV27, the J call TRBJ1-5; D is perhaps TRBD1 (5 bases). Germline CDR1 MNHEY, CDR2 SMNVEV (reference sequence). V was cut by 5 bases and J by 2 bases, with 13 bases left in between. The CDR3 is 15 residues long. Here the CDR3 DNA reads TGTGCCAGCAGTATGGGGCTTGGAGGCAATCAGCCCCAGCATTTT. Its translation: CASSMGLGGNQPQHF.

The chain combines TRBV27 with TRBJ1-1, with unresolved D. The V end was cut by 4 bases, the J end by 1 base, with 10 bases between. Germline loops: CDR1 MNHEY, CDR2 SMNVEV (reference sequence). The CDR3 runs 14 residues. CDR3 loop: CASSSIRANTEAFF. The DNA of the CDR3 is TGTGCCAGCAGTTCAATAAGGGCGAACACTGAAGCTTTCTTT.

This clone was detected a few times. V is TRBV4-2 and J is TRBJ1-5; no firm D call. The CDR3 runs 16 residues. Germline CDR1 LGHNA, CDR2 YNFKEQ. V was cut by 0 bases and J by 6 bases, with 15 bases left in between. The CDR3 reads CASSQDRSEPGQPQHF. The CDR3 coding sequence is TGTGCCAGCAGCCAAGATAGGTCCGAACCGGGTCAGCCCCAGCATTTT.

The chain has TRBV28 and TRBJ2-1; weak D call: TRBD2 (5 bases). This CDR3 is 14 amino acids long. Looked up from germline, CDR1 is MDHEN and CDR2 is SYDVKM. Trimming took off 3 bases at V and 3 bases at J, with 9 bases between the two ends. Here the CDR3 reads CASSFHTSYNEQFF. DNA for the CDR3: TGTGCCAGCAGTTTCCACACTAGCTACAATGAGCAGTTCTTC.

The chain links TRBV6-6 to TRBJ1-2; the match to TRBD1 covers 9 bases. Germline V gene lookup returns CDR1 MNHNY and CDR2 SVGAGI (reference sequence). After removal of 6 bases from V and 0 bases from J, the junction contained 8 bases not matched to a gene. CDR3 size: 16 residues. The CDR3 sequence: CASSPTGGFPNYGYTF. The CDR3 DNA follows: TGTGCCAGCAGCCCCACAGGGGGCTTCCCTAACTATGGCTACACCTTC.

V gene TRBV27 combines with J gene TRBJ1-1, with D uncertain. The CDR3 contains 14 residues. CDR1 is MNHEY, CDR2 SMNVEV, per germline (reference sequence). The V and J ends lost 2 bases and 0 bases respectively, with 7 bases between them. CDR3 residues: CASSLVALNTEAFF. The CDR3 DNA sequence: TGTGCCAGCAGTTTAGTTGCCCTGAACACTGAAGCTTTCTTT.

This clone was recorded once. J is TRBJ2-1 and V is TRBV7-6; TRBD2 agrees at 7 bases. The V segment lost 1 base and the J segment 6 bases; nucleotides outside the gene matches: 6. Germline V gene lookup returns CDR1 SGHVS and CDR2 FNYEAQ. The CDR3 has 15 amino acids. The CDR3 region has the DNA TGTGCCAGCAGCTTAGGGACTAGACCCCTCAATGAGCAGTTCTTC. This gives the protein CASSLGTRPLNEQFF.

The chain is built from TRBV9 and TRBJ2-7; 7 nucleotides line up with TRBD1. Germline V gene lookup returns CDR1 SGDLS and CDR2 YYNGEE. This CDR3 spans 13 amino acids. V lost 5 bases, J lost 0 bases, and 2 bases stayed unmatched. CDR3 protein: CASSGTDSYEQYF. The CDR3 region has the DNA TGTGCCAGCAGTGGGACAGACTCCTACGAGCAGTACTTC. Using reference TRBV9 and TRBJ2-7 for the parts outside the CDR3, the full variable domain is DSGVTQTPKHLITATGQRVTLRCSPRSGDLSVYWYQQSLDQGLQFLIQYYNGEERAKGNILERFSAQQFPDLHSELNLSSLELGDSALYFCASSGTDSYEQYFGPGTRLTVT.

This chain links TRBV14 with TRBJ2-7; a weak D match, TRBD2 (5 bases). The V gene lost 0 bases and the J gene lost 5 bases, with 17 bases spanning the gap. CDR3 length equals 16 residues. Germline lookup yields CDR1 SGHDN and CDR2 FVKESK. As DNA, the CDR3 is TGTGCCAGCAGCCAAGACCAAACAGCCGGAGGAAACGAGCAGTACTTC. Translation gives CASSQDQTAGGNEQYF.

The chain carries TRBV9 and TRBJ2-1; D might be TRBD1 or TRBD2, each matching 7 bases. CDR3 length: 16 residues. CDR1 is SGDLS, CDR2 YYNGEE, per germline. V shed 3 bases and J shed 1 base, with 14 bases lying between them. In DNA, the CDR3 is TGTGCCAGCAGCGCACAAGCGGGACAGTCCTACAATGAGCAGTTCTTC. Translation gives CASSAQAGQSYNEQFF.

This CDR3 is CASSSPFEESSYEQYF. In DNA form, the CDR3 reads TGCGCCAGCAGCTCCCCGTTTGAGGAGAGCTCCTACGAGCAGTACTTC. The rearrangement links TRBV5-1 to TRBJ2-7; unclear D gene. Germline V gene sequence: CDR1 SGHRS, CDR2 YFSETQ. This CDR3 region has 16 residues. V was cut by 3 bases and J by 0 bases, with 16 bases left in between.

This clone was seen a single time. This chain links TRBV7-9 with TRBJ1-2; unclear D gene. Deletions cut 0 bases from V and 8 bases from J, with 13 bases between. This CDR3 spans 14 amino acids. Germline assignment: CDR1 SEHNR and CDR2 FQNEAQ (reference sequence). This CDR3 reads CASSLARHTEGYTF. As DNA, the CDR3 is TGTGCCAGCAGCTTAGCACGGCACACGGAGGGCTACACCTTC. Full variable domain (remainder filled in from reference TRBV7-9 and TRBJ1-2): DTGVSQNPRHKITKRGQNVTFRCDPISEHNRLYWYRQTLGQGPEFLTYFQNEAQLEKSRLLSDRFSAERPKGSFSTLEIQRTEQGDSAMYLCASSLARHTEGYTFGSGTRLTVV.